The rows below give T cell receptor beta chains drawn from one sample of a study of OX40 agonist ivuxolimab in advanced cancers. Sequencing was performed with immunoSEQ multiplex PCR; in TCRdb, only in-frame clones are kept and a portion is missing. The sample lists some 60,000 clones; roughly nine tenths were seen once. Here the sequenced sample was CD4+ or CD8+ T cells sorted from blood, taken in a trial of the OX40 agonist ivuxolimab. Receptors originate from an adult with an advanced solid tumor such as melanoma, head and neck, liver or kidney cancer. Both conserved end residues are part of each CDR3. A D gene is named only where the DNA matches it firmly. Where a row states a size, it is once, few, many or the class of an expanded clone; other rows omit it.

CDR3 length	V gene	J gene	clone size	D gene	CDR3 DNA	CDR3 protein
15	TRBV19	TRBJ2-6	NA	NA	TGTGCCAGTAGTAGGGGGTCTGCTGGGGCCAACGTCCTGACTTTC	CASSRGSAGANVLTF
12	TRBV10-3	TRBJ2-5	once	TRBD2	TGTGCCAGCACTAGCGGAAAAGAGACCCAGTACTTC	CASTSGKETQYF
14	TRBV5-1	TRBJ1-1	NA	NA	TGCGCCAGCAGAGCAGACGTCATGAACACTGAAGCTTTCTTT	CASRADVMNTEAFF
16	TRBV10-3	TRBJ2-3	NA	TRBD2	TGTGCCAGCGGGACTAGCGGCCCCTCAAGCACAGATACGCAGTATTTT	CASGTSGPSSTDTQYF
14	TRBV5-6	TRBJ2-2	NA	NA	TGTGCCAGCAGCTTTAGTATAATAGCCGGGGAGCTGTTTTTT	CASSFSIIAGELFF
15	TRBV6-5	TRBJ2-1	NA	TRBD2	TGTGCCAGCAGTTACTCGCGGCTAGCGGGAAATGAGCAGTTCTTC	CASSYSRLAGNEQFF
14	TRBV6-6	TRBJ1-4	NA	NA	TGTGCCAGCAGTTATCCGGGGGGGGTAGAAAAACTGTTTTTT	CASSYPGGVEKLFF
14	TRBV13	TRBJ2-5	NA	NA	TGTGCCAGCAGCTCCTCAAGGACCCAAGAGACCCAGTACTTC	CASSSSRTQETQYF
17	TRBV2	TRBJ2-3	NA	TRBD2	TGTGCCAGCAGTGAATCAAGGTCTAGCGGGAGACCAGATACGCAGTATTTT	CASSESRSSGRPDTQYF
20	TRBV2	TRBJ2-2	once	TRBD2	TGTGCCAGCAGTGAAGGATCAGTCAGACTAGCGGGGGGGGGTACCGGGGAGCTGTTTTTT	CASSEGSVRLAGGGTGELFF
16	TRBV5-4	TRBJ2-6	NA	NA	TGTGCCAGCAGCTTGGCGGTCATGCCTGGGGCCAACGTCCTGACTTTC	CASSLAVMPGANVLTF
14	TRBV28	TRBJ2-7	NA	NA	TGTGCCAGCAGTTCCACAGGGAAACCCTACGAGCAGTACTTC	CASSSTGKPYEQYF
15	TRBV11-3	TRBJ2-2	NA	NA	TGTGCCAGCAGCTTAGTGGGATCGAACACCGGGGAGCTGTTTTTT	CASSLVGSNTGELFF
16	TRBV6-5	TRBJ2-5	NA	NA	TGTGCCAGCAGTTACTCCCGGGGGATAGGTCAAGAGACCCAGTACTTC	CASSYSRGIGQETQYF
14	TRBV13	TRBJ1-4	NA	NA	TGTGCCAGCAGCTTCAGAGGGGCTGGTGAAAAACTGTTTTTT	CASSFRGAGEKLFF
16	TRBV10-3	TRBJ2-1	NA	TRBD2	TGTGCCATCAGTGAGAGTGTTAGCGGGAGTAGGAATGAGCAGTTCTTC	CAISESVSGSRNEQFF
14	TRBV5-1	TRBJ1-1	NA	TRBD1	TGCGCCAGCAGCGTAGGACAGGGGGACACTGAAGCTTTCTTT	CASSVGQGDTEAFF
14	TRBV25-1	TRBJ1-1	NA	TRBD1	TGTGCCAGCAGTGAGGGGGGACAGTGGTCGGAAGCTTTCTTT	CASSEGGQWSEAFF
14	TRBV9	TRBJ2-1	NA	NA	TGTGCCAGCAGCCCATTGATCGTGAGTAATGAGCAGTTCTTC	CASSPLIVSNEQFF
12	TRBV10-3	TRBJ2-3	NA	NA	TGTGCCATCCGCGGGGGCCCAGATACGCAGTATTTT	CAIRGGPDTQYF
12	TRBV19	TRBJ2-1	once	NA	TGTGCCAGTAGAGGACTTGCCAATGAGCAGTTCTTC	CASRGLANEQFF
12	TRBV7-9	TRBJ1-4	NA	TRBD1	TGTGCCAGCAACCTACAGGGGGCAGAACTGTTTTTT	CASNLQGAELFF
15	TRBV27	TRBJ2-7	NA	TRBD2	TGTGCCAGCGGACTTAGCGGGATTGGCACCTACGAGCAGTACTTC	CASGLSGIGTYEQYF
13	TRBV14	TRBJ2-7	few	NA	TGTGCCAGCAGCCAAGCAGAAGCCTACGAGCAGTACTTC	CASSQAEAYEQYF
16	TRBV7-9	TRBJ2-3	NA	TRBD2	TGTGCCAGCAGCTTAGGGCTAGCGGGACTCACAGATACGCAGTATTTT	CASSLGLAGLTDTQYF
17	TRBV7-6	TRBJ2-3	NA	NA	TGTGCCAGCAGCTTAGTTAGCGCGCCTAGTCCCACAGATACGCAGTATTTT	CASSLVSAPSPTDTQYF
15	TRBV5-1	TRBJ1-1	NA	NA	TGCGCCAGCAGCCCTTCACAGGTCAGAGGCACTGAAGCTTTCTTT	CASSPSQVRGTEAFF
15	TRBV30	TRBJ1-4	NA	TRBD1	TGTGCCTGGAGTGTAGGTACAGGGGGCAACGAAAAACTGTTTTTT	CAWSVGTGGNEKLFF